This note documents a single TCR beta chain sequence. Its antigen remains unknown. One entry per CDR3 protein results from TCRdb running MiXCR on the 5' RACE reads. The repertoire holds about 450,000 distinct CDR3 sequences, with 20% to 30% as singletons. This sample is part of a study of T-cell memory formation after mild COVID-19. Whole-study results and caveats: There was a balanced CD4/CD8 profile in clones contracting day 15 to 85, and later expanders leaned CD4+. Memory from before infection featured some responding clones, which suggests cross-reactive memory joined.

The germline CDR1 and CDR2 sequences are KGHSH and LQKENI. V was trimmed by 1 base and J by 5 bases, leaving 10 bases between them. The CDR3 length is 14 residues. The origin of this receptor is an adult woman who had mild COVID-19 (a few samples of this study predate the infection). Cell type and time point are not known. The chain employs TRBV18 and TRBJ2-3, with D perhaps TRBD2 (6 bases). What was sequenced was PBMCs or a T cell subset sorted from them (not recorded which). CDR3 residues: CASSPLPGEDTQYF. DNA of the CDR3: TGTGCCAGCTCACCACTCCCGGGGGAAGATACGCAGTATTTT.